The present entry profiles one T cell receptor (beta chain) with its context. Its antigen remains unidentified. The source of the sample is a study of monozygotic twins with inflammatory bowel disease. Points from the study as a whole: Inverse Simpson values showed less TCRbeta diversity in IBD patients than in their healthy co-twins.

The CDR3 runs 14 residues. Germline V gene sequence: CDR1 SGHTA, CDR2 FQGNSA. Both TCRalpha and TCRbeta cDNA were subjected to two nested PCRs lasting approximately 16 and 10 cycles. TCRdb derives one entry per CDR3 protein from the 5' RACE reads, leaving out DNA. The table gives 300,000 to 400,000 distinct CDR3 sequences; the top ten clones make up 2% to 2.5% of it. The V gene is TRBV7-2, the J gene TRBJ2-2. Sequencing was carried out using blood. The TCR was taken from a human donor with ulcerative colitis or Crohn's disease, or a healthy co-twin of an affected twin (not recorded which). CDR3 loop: CASSLRRSAGELFF.